The T cell receptor (beta chain) described here comes from a study of blood T cell repertoires in COVID-19. Study background: Acute and convalescent COVID-19 specimens originated in the United States, Italy and Spain. T cells, B-cell-depleted T cells, or PBMCs provided the cDNA or gDNA that served as material.

The Seattle patients joined while their infection was active and were tracked longitudinally afterward. Looked up from germline, CDR1 is KGHSH and CDR2 is LQKENI. V lost 0 bases to trimming and J lost 5 bases, with 10 bases between them. The CDR3 has 14 residues. Study processing details: Estimation of nucleated cell counts relied on the amplification of reference gene primers. Assay: immunoSEQ multiplex PCR; the TCRdb copy retains only in-frame clones and omits some. The DNA gave D and trimming, while V, J and clone size come from that table. The table includes approximately 230,000 clones, approximately 88% detected once.

The TCR sequence derives from a woman aged 30 to 39 with COVID-19, enrolled during active disease. The chain combines TRBV18 with TRBJ2-5; the D gene is possibly TRBD2 (5 bases). Sequencing used peripheral blood. CDR3 coding DNA: TGTGCCAGCTCACCACCGGGGAGTGAGGAGACCCAGTACTTC. Protein: CASSPPGSEETQYF.